This is a list of T cell receptor beta chains from one sample in a study of OX40 agonist ivuxolimab in advanced cancers. Here immunoSEQ multiplex PCR was the method, and the copy in TCRdb shows in-frame clones only, minus some. Among some 45,000 clones listed, 86% were seen once. Sequences were derived from CD4+ or CD8+ T cells sorted from blood, sampled in a trial of the OX40 agonist ivuxolimab. The receptor set was obtained from an adult with an advanced solid tumor such as melanoma, head and neck, liver or kidney cancer. Both conserved end residues are part of each CDR3. The order of the fields is clone size, J gene, V gene, D gene, CDR3 DNA, CDR3 protein. D genes are given only for firm matches. The listing skips clone size in some rows; elsewhere it reads once, few, many or a size class.

>NA|TRBJ1-5|TRBV6-6|TRBD1
TGTGCCAGCAGCCAGGGGGCTCTTCAGCCCCAGCATTTT
CASSQGALQPQHF
>NA|TRBJ1-3|TRBV11-2|NA
TGTGCCAGCAGCCCCCGAGGTTCCGGAAACACCATATATTTT
CASSPRGSGNTIYF
>once|TRBJ2-2|TRBV5-5|NA
TGTGCCAGCACCCTGACCCTTGGGGAGCTGTTTTTT
CASTLTLGELFF
>once|TRBJ2-7|TRBV29-1|NA
TGCAGCGTTGACGACCCAGGCGACTCCTACGAGCAGTACTTC
CSVDDPGDSYEQYF
>NA|TRBJ1-5|TRBV19|NA
TGTGCCAGTAGTGTCCGGGACAGCAATCAGCCCCAGCATTTT
CASSVRDSNQPQHF
>NA|TRBJ2-1|TRBV7-6|NA
TGTGCCAGCAGCTTAGGGACAGCCAGCTCGAATGAGCAGTTCTTC
CASSLGTASSNEQFF
>NA|TRBJ2-7|TRBV5-1|TRBD2
TGCGCCAGCAGCTTGGTCGCTAGCGGAGAGTACGAGCAGTACTTC
CASSLVASGEYEQYF
>NA|TRBJ2-3|TRBV30|TRBD1
TGTGCCTGGAGTGTCCCCCTCAAGACAGGGAATACGCAGTATTTT
CAWSVPLKTGNTQYF
>NA|TRBJ2-3|TRBV7-9|NA
TGTGCCAGCAGCTGGGACAGCACAGATACGCAGTATTTT
CASSWDSTDTQYF
>NA|TRBJ2-1|TRBV29-1|TRBD2
TGCAGCGTTGAATCCGAGACTAGCGCTGGAAATGAGCAGTTCTTC
CSVESETSAGNEQFF
>NA|TRBJ2-7|TRBV5-6|TRBD2
TGTGCCAGCAGCGGGACTAGCGGGATAGTCGAGCAGTACTTC
CASSGTSGIVEQYF
>NA|TRBJ2-3|TRBV28|NA
TGTGCCAGCAGTTTAATCGGGGCCAGCACAGATACGCAGTATTTT
CASSLIGASTDTQYF
>NA|TRBJ2-1|TRBV5-1|TRBD2
TGCGCCAGCAGCCAACTAGCGGGGGGGAATGAGCAGTTCTTC
CASSQLAGGNEQFF
>NA|TRBJ1-2|TRBV5-4|NA
TGTGCCAGCAGCTTAGTGGGCCCTTTTGAGACCTTC
CASSLVGPFETF
>few|TRBJ2-7|TRBV30|TRBD1
TGTGCCTGGACGACAGGGAACGAGCAGTACTTC
CAWTTGNEQYF
>NA|TRBJ2-7|TRBV6-1|NA
TGTGCCAGCAGTCCCGGGCCCGTCATCGCGCAGTACTTC
CASSPGPVIAQYF
>NA|TRBJ1-3|TRBV12-5|TRBD1
TGTGCTAGTGGGGACAGGGTTTGGGACACCATATATTTT
CASGDRVWDTIYF
>NA|TRBJ2-7|TRBV6-4|TRBD1
TGTGCCAGCAGTCTTGCGGCAGGGGGTCCCTACGAGCAGTACTTC
CASSLAAGGPYEQYF
>NA|TRBJ1-4|TRBV6-6|TRBD1
TGTGCCAGCACCGCAGGGACAGCGAGAGAAAAACTGTTTTTT
CASTAGTAREKLFF
>NA|TRBJ1-5|TRBV6-6|TRBD1
TGTGCCAGCACCTGGACAGGGGGAATTGAGCCCCAGCATTTT
CASTWTGGIEPQHF
>NA|TRBJ2-5|TRBV18|TRBD2
TGTGCCAGCTCACCAGGAGCGGGGGGGTACCAAGAGACCCAGTACTTC
CASSPGAGGYQETQYF
>NA|TRBJ2-5|TRBV6-5|TRBD2
TGTGCCAGCAGTTACACTAGCGGGAAAGAGACCCAGTACTTC
CASSYTSGKETQYF
>few|TRBJ1-2|TRBV13|NA
TGTGCCAGCAGCTTAGTAGGCCGGGTTAACTATGGCTACACCTTC
CASSLVGRVNYGYTF
>NA|TRBJ2-3|TRBV7-3|TRBD2
TGTGCCAGCAGCCCCGGGACTAGCGGGACAGATACGCAGTATTTT
CASSPGTSGTDTQYF
>NA|TRBJ1-4|TRBV13|TRBD1
TGTGCCAGCAGCCTTACAGGGGGCGATCAAAAACTGTTTTTT
CASSLTGGDQKLFF
>NA|TRBJ1-2|TRBV7-2|NA
TGTGCCAGCAGCGAATGGACGTCTGCCATCCTCTATGGCTACACCTTC
CASSEWTSAILYGYTF
>NA|TRBJ2-5|TRBV10-1|NA
TGCGCCGGTCCGGAGCATTGGCGAGAGACCCAGTACTTC
CAGPEHWRETQYF
>NA|TRBJ2-1|TRBV7-2|NA
TGTGCCAGCACCTCCTTAGGGCGGGCCTCCTGGGATGAGCAGTTCTTC
CASTSLGRASWDEQFF
>NA|TRBJ2-1|TRBV6-5|NA
TGTGCCAGCAGGGGGGCCGTCTACAATGAGCAGTTCTTC
CASRGAVYNEQFF
>NA|TRBJ1-2|TRBV5-4|TRBD1
TGTGCCAGCAGCGTCCCGGGACAGGGGGTTGACGCCTTC
CASSVPGQGVDAF
>NA|TRBJ2-1|TRBV13|NA
TGTGCCAGCAGCGCAAGGGCCAAAGGGCCTATCAATGAGCAGTTCTTC
CASSARAKGPINEQFF
>few|TRBJ2-3|TRBV7-3|TRBD2
TGTGCCAGCAGCCCCATAGCGGGAGGGCCCACAGATACGCAGTATTTT
CASSPIAGGPTDTQYF
>NA|TRBJ1-1|TRBV5-6|NA
TGTGCCAGCAGCGACTCCGGGCCCCTGAACACTGAAGCTTTCTTT
CASSDSGPLNTEAFF
>NA|TRBJ1-1|TRBV15|NA
TGTGCCACCAGCAGGTACGGGTCTCAGGATGAAGCTTTCTTT
CATSRYGSQDEAFF
>NA|TRBJ1-5|TRBV10-2|NA
TGCGCCAGCAGTGCGGGGTTCGGGCAGCCCCAGCATTTT
CASSAGFGQPQHF
>NA|TRBJ1-5|TRBV15|NA
TGTGCCACCAGCAGAGGTTTGGATAGCAATCAGCCCCAGCATTTT
CATSRGLDSNQPQHF
>once|TRBJ1-4|TRBV7-9|NA
TGTGCCAGCAGCGGGCGGGACTCAGGTGAAAAACTGTTTTTT
CASSGRDSGEKLFF
>NA|TRBJ2-7|TRBV6-5|NA
TGTGCCAGCAGTCCCTCCGTTAAAAGGGAAGACGAGCAGTACTTC
CASSPSVKREDEQYF
>NA|TRBJ1-1|TRBV18|NA
TGTGCCAGCTCACCTTTACGAGGGGACACTGAAGCTTTCTTT
CASSPLRGDTEAFF
>NA|TRBJ1-5|TRBV7-2|NA
TGTGCCAGCAGCTTAGGGAGATATAGCAATCAGCCCCAGCATTTT
CASSLGRYSNQPQHF
>NA|TRBJ2-2|TRBV7-9|NA
TGCGCCAGCAGCTTAGTTGGAGACACCGGGGAGCTGTTTTTT
CASSLVGDTGELFF
>NA|TRBJ2-7|TRBV28|TRBD1
TGTGCCAGCAGTTTAAATTCGCCTGACAGGGGGCTTTATCGTGACGAGCAGTACTTC
CASSLNSPDRGLYRDEQYF
>NA|TRBJ2-3|TRBV2|NA
TGTGCCAGCATTCAAGGGCTGGGTACAGATACGCAGTATTTT
CASIQGLGTDTQYF
>NA|TRBJ2-3|TRBV5-1|TRBD2
TGCGCCAGCTCCGGGACTAGCAGCACAGATACGCAGTATTTT
CASSGTSSTDTQYF
>few|TRBJ1-2|TRBV2|NA
TGTGCCAGCAGTGAAGTGGCGAGCTTTAACTATGGCTACACCTTC
CASSEVASFNYGYTF
>NA|TRBJ1-5|TRBV6-1|NA
TGTGCCAGCAGGGTCTCAGGGGATAGCAATCAGCCCCAGCATTTT
CASRVSGDSNQPQHF
>NA|TRBJ2-3|TRBV7-3|NA
TGTGCCAGCGCCCTCCGGGGTGGGGTCGAAGATACGCAGTATTTT
CASALRGGVEDTQYF
>NA|TRBJ2-3|TRBV6-1|NA
TGTGCCAGCAGTTTTGCCTCCGGGGTCGATTTT
CASSFASGVDF
>NA|TRBJ2-5|TRBV7-3|NA
TGTGCCAGCAGCCACGGAGGAGGGATTCAAGAGACCCAGTACTTC
CASSHGGGIQETQYF
>NA|TRBJ2-2|TRBV2|TRBD1
TGTGCCAGCAGCGATGGACAGGGGACCGGGGAGCTGTTTTTT
CASSDGQGTGELFF
>NA|TRBJ2-2|TRBV6-1|TRBD1
TGTGCCAGCGGACAGGGTGGCACCGGGGAGCTGTTTTTT
CASGQGGTGELFF
>few|TRBJ1-1|TRBV7-9|TRBD1
TGTGCCAGCAGCTTACTAACAGGGGGCTTGAGGACTGAAGCTTTCTTT
CASSLLTGGLRTEAFF
>NA|TRBJ2-7|TRBV4-1|NA
TGCGCCAGCAGCCAACCCGACTCGTCCTACGAGCAGTACTTC
CASSQPDSSYEQYF
>NA|TRBJ2-5|TRBV11-2|TRBD2
TGTGCCAGCAGCTCCGGACTAGCGGTCTTCCAAGAGACCCAGTACTTC
CASSSGLAVFQETQYF
>NA|TRBJ2-1|TRBV19|NA
TGTGCCAGTAGTGCTCCCGGACTTGTCGGGATTATTGAGCAGTTCTTC
CASSAPGLVGIIEQFF
>NA|TRBJ2-1|TRBV7-9|TRBD2
TGTGCCAGCAGCCCGGGACTAGCGGGGGGTCTGGACAATGAGCAGTTCTTC
CASSPGLAGGLDNEQFF
>NA|TRBJ1-1|TRBV5-1|NA
TGCGCCAGCAGCTTCGCAGGGGAGAACACTGAAGCTTTCTTT
CASSFAGENTEAFF